This T cell receptor (beta chain) was captured in a study of blood T cell repertoires in COVID-19. Background on the study: Sources were T cells, B-cell-depleted T cells, or PBMCs; the material itself was cDNA or gDNA.

This CDR3 has 16 amino acids. Looked up from germline, CDR1 is MNHEY and CDR2 is SMNVEV (reference sequence). The V end lost 6 bases, the J end lost 2 bases, and 19 bases lay between the germline ends. How the authors handled the data: Amplification from reference gene primers served as the basis for estimated nucleated cell counts. The table came from immunoSEQ multiplex PCR; TCRdb's copy has only in-frame clones and leaves some out. V and J calls plus clone size are reproduced from that table; the DNA served to infer D and trimming. This sample has tens of thousands of clones, with over 75% found just once.

The rearrangement joins TRBV27 to TRBJ1-2; TRBD1 is a possible D gene (6 bases). The sequence came from a man in his fifties with active COVID-19. The sequenced material came from peripheral blood. The CDR3 sequence is CASSTLRGAGNYGYTF. The CDR3 coding sequence is TGTGCCAGCAGCACCCTCCGGGGGGCTGGGAACTATGGCTACACCTTC.